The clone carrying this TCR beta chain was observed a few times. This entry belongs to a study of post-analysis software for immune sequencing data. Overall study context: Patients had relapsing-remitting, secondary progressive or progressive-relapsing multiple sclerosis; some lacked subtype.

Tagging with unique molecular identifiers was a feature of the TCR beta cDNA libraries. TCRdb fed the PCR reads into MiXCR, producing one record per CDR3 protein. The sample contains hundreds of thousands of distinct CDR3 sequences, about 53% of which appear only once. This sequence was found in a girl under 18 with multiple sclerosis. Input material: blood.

The CDR3 DNA is TGTGCCAGCAGCACACGGACAGGGAGGAATGAGCAGTTCTTC. It specifies CASSTRTGRNEQFF. V gene TRBV5-7 combines with J gene TRBJ2-1; 8 nucleotides line up with TRBD1. TRBV5-7 is flagged as an ORF with uncertain function. This CDR3 has 14 amino acids. The junction had 7 bases not matched to a gene; V was cut back by 4 bases and J by 7 bases.